This T cell receptor (beta chain) was retrieved from a study of T cell repertoires in ileal Crohn's disease. Study observations and caveats: Within the first postoperative year, endoscopy came at median around 7 months. Every patient over 26.8% clonality showed endoscopic recurrence. Mucosal expansions were suggested to be mainly CD8 T cells.

V shed 6 bases and J shed 4 bases, with 16 bases lying between them. The CDR3 contains 16 residues. CDR1 is MDHEN and CDR2 is SYDVKM in the germline V gene. The time point was: neoterminal ileum biopsy at postoperative endoscopy, about 6 months after surgery. Eligibility required adulthood, ileal or ileocolonic Crohn's disease and indicated ileocolonic resection. Comment on this clone: Antigen: not known.

The method was immunoSEQ multiplex PCR; TCRdb's version includes in-frame clones alone and lacks a portion of them. The data contain approximately 10,000 clones, 72% of them singletons. The TCR originated in an adult with Crohn's disease. The sequenced material came from ileal tissue. The chain is built from TRBV28 and TRBJ2-6, with D possibly matching TRBD2 (7 bases). CDR3 residues: CASSLGGAVGANVLTF. The DNA of the CDR3 is TGTGCCAGCAGCCTGGGGGGGGCAGTAGGGGCCAACGTCCTGACTTTC.